The following is a T cell receptor (beta chain) sequence with its context. Its specificity is not known. This specimen belongs to a study of a mutant IDH1 vaccine in newly diagnosed glioma. As for the study in general: Earlier therapy was either radiotherapy, temozolomide, or both, and most got both.

Time point of the sample: week 11, during vaccination. A 20-mer mutant IDH1 peptide at 300 ug was injected subcutaneously with topical imiquimod. Donors had new WHO grade 3 or 4 IDH1-mutant, ATRX-lost astrocytomas. Trimming removed 0 bases at V and 0 bases at J, with 3 bases between. Germline lookup yields CDR1 SGDLS and CDR2 YYNGEE. The CDR3 contains 14 residues. Repertoires were generated with immunoSEQ multiplex PCR, while TCRdb's copy carries only in-frame clones and drops some. This table has fewer than 75,000 clones, about four fifths appearing once. This sequence joins TRBV9 and TRBJ2-2; D unclear. The input for sequencing was PBMCs, taken from a glioma patient whose treatment included an IDH1 peptide vaccine. The sequence was collected from a woman between 45 and 60 years old with glioma. CDR3: CASSVGPNTGELFF. CDR3 DNA: TGTGCCAGCAGCGTAGGACCGAACACCGGGGAGCTGTTTTTT.